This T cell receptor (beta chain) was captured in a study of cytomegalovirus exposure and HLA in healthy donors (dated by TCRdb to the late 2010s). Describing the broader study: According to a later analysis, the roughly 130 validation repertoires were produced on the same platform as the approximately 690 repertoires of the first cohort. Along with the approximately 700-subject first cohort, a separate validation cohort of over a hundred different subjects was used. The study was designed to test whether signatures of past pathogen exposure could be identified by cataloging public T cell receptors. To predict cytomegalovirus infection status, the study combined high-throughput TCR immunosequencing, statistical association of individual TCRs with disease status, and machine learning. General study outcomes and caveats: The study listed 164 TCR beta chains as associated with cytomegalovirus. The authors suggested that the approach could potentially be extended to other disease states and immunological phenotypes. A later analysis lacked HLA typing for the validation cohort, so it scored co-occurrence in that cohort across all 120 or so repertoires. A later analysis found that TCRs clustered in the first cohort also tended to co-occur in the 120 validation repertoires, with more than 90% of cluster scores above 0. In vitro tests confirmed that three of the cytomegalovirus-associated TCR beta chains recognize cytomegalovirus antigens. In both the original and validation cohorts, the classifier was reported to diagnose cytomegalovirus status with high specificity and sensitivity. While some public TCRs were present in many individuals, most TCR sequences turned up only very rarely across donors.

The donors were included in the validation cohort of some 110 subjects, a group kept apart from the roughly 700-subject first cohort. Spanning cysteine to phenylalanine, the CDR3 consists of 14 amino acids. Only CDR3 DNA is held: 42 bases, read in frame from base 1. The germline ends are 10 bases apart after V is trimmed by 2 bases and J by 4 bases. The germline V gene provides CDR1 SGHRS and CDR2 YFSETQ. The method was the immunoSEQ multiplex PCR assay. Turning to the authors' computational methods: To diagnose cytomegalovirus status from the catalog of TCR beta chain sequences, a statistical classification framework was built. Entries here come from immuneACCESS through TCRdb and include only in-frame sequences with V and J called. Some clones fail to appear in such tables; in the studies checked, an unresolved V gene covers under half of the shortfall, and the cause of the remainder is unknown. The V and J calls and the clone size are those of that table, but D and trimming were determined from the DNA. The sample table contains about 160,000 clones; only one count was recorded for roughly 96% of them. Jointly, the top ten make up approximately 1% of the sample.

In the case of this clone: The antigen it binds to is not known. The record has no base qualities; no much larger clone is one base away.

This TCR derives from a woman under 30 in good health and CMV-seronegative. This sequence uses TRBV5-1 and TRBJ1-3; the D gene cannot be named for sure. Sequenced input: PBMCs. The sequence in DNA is TGCGCCAGCAGCTTCGCGGGTTACGGAAACACCATATATTTT. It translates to CASSFAGYGNTIYF.